The sequence of this T cell receptor beta chain was determined in a study of PD-1 blockade in classical Hodgkin lymphoma. Study-level background: Once every 2 weeks, patients received intravenous nivolumab at 3 mg/kg. Overall study results and limits: Complete responders' baseline diversity resembled that of newly diagnosed patients. While CD8+ TCR diversity did not rise significantly by C4D1, CD4+ TCR diversity did. Whatever underlies the repertoire differences (possibly disease activity or prior therapy) remains undefined.

With regard to this clone: Its antigen is as yet unknown.

The assay was immunoSEQ multiplex PCR, and TCRdb's table has in-frame clones only and misses some. This table has about 33,000 clones, under 75% appearing once. The time point was: cycle 4 day 1 (C4D1), after less than 7 weeks of nivolumab. Exposure to brentuximab vedotin varied, and each patient had relapsed following autologous stem cell transplantation. The CDR3 has 14 residues. Germline V gene data show CDR1 as SQVTM and CDR2 as ANQGSEA. V trimming: 6 bases; J trimming: 6 bases; junction bases outside the gene matches: 12. The source is a human donor with classical Hodgkin lymphoma. Source: peripheral blood mononuclear cells (PBMCs), taken before the fourth cycle of nivolumab. J is TRBJ2-7 and V is TRBV29-1; 9 bases map to TRBD1. CDR3 coding DNA: TGCAGCGTAGACGGACAGGGGATATATCCCGAGCAGTACTTC. Protein product: CSVDGQGIYPEQYF.